This note documents a single TCR beta chain sequence. What it binds is not known. Next came a second PCR, run for about 6 to 12 cycles, which used a sample-barcoded 5' primer along with a J-beta primer mix. From the 5' RACE reads, TCRdb called clonotypes with MiXCR, one entry per CDR3 protein. This table holds about a million distinct CDR3 sequences, 51% found once. This CDR3 has 15 amino acids. Germline V CDR1 and CDR2: SGHNT, YENEEA. The V segment lost 5 bases and the J segment 4 bases; nucleotides outside the gene matches: 6. This sample is drawn from a study of blood T cells in healthy people across ages. Study findings and constraints: TCR beta diversity correlated strongly with naive T cell percentage.

The source is a woman aged 55-75 years in good health. The sample was blood. This chain connects TRBV11-3 to TRBJ2-3; 10 nucleotides line up with TRBD2. The CDR3 spells CASSRAGGSSDTQYF. The CDR3 DNA sequence: TGTGCCAGCAGCAGAGCGGGAGGGTCATCAGATACGCAGTATTTT. The full variable domain, its missing parts supplied by reference TRBV11-3 and TRBJ2-3, is EAGVVQSPRYKIIEKKQPVAFWCNPISGHNTLYWYLQNLGQGPELLIRYENEEAVDDSQLPKDRFSAERLKGVDSTLKIQPAELGDSAVYLCASSRAGGSSDTQYFGPGTRLTVL.